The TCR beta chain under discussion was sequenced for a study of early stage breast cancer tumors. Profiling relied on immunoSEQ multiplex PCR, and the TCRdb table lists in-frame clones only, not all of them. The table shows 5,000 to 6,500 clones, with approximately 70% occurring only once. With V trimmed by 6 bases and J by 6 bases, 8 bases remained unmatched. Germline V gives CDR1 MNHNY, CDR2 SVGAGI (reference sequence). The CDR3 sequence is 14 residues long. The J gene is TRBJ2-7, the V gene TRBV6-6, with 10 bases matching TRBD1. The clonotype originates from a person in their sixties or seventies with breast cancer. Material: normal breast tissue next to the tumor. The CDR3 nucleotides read TGTGCCAGCAGGGCCGGGACAGGGGCACCCGAGCAGTACTTC. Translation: CASRAGTGAPEQYF.